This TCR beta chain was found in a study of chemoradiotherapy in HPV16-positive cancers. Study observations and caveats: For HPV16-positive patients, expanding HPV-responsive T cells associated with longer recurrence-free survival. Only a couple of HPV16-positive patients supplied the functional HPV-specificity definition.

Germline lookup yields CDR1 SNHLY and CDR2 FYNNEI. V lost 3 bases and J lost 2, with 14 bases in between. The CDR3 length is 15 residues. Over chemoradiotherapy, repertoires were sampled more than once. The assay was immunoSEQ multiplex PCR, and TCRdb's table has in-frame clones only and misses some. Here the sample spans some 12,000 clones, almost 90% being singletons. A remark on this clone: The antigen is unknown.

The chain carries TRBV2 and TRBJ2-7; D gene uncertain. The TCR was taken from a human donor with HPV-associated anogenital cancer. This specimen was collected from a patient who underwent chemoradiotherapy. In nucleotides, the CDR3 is TGTGCCAGCAGTGATGTTACGCACCCACCCTACGAGCAGTACTTC. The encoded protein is CASSDVTHPPYEQYF.